Presented here are 31 T cell receptor beta chains from one specimen sequenced in a study of neoadjuvant anti-PD-1 for oral cavity cancer. The protocol was immunoSEQ multiplex PCR, while the TCRdb copy is restricted to in-frame clones and leaves out a portion. The repertoire holds about 14,000 clones, with less than 85% as singletons. This sample's time point: after neoadjuvant nivolumab, at surgical resection. Sequences were derived from PBMCs, sampled after nivolumab (anti-PD-1) treatment. These receptors originate from a person aged 35-79 years with oral cavity squamous cell carcinoma.

The V and J genes are TRBV4-2 and TRBJ1-2; D uncertain. The CDR3 length is 19 residues. V gave up 0 bases and J gave up 0 bases, with 20 bases separating them. Germline V gives CDR1 LGHNA, CDR2 YNFKEQ. In DNA form, the CDR3 reads TGTGCCAGCAGCCAAGAGTATATTTCGGGCCTCTCCTCTAACTATGGCTACACCTTC. Translating gives CASSQEYISGLSSNYGYTF.

The gene calls are TRBV4-1 and TRBJ1-2, with 7 nucleotides matching TRBD1. The CDR3 consists of 15 residues. Trimming took 3 bases from V and 4 from J; bases not matched to a gene: 8. CDR1 is MGHRA, CDR2 YSYEKL, per germline. The CDR3, as DNA: TGCGCCAGCAGCCAGATACAGGGGTTGGCCTATGGCTACACCTTC. Residues: CASSQIQGLAYGYTF.

This chain links TRBV5-4 with TRBJ1-4; 10 bases match TRBD1. The V gene end was trimmed by 4 bases and the J gene end by 7 bases; junction bases not matched to a gene: 10. CDR3 size: 16 residues. Per the germline V gene, CDR1 is SGHNT and CDR2 is YYREEE (reference sequence). The CDR3 loop is CASSNPGQGTVEKLFF. The CDR3 DNA is TGTGCCAGCAGCAATCCGGGACAGGGGACGGTTGAAAAACTGTTTTTT. The full variable domain, rest sourced from reference TRBV5-4 and TRBJ1-4, is ETGVTQSPTHLIKTRGQQVTLRCSSQSGHNTVSWYQQALGQGPQFIFQYYREEENGRGNFPPRFSGLQFPNYSSELNVNALELDDSALYLCASSNPGQGTVEKLFFGSGTQLSVL.

The gene calls are TRBV7-9 and TRBJ2-1; 7 bases line up with TRBD2. CDR1 and CDR2 (germline): SEHNR, FQNEAQ (reference sequence). The CDR3 is made up of 17 amino acids. V shed 5 bases and J 1 base; nucleotides not matched to a gene: 11. CDR3 sequence reads: CASSPKAGRRSYNEQFF. The CDR3 DNA reads TGTGCCAGCAGCCCAAAAGCGGGACGGCGATCCTACAATGAGCAGTTCTTC.

The CDR3 DNA sequence: TGCGCCAGCAGCCCCGCGGGGGGCCGATCCTACGAGCAGTACTTC. It is translated as CASSPAGGRSYEQYF. This rearrangement joins TRBV5-1 to TRBJ2-7; 8 bases are shared with TRBD2. The ends lost 4 bases at V and 1 base at J; junction bases unmatched: 7. Per the germline V gene, CDR1 is SGHRS and CDR2 is YFSETQ. The CDR3 length is 15 residues.

The rearrangement joins TRBV5-6 to TRBJ1-2; 8 nucleotides line up with TRBD1. CDR3 length equals 15 residues. Unmatched junction bases numbered 10, after V lost 5 bases and J lost 4 bases. The germline CDR1 and CDR2 sequences are SGHDT and YYEEEE. CDR3 region: CASRSSGTGSYGYTF. For the CDR3, the DNA is TGTGCCAGCAGGTCTTCCGGGACAGGAAGCTATGGCTACACCTTC.

This chain links TRBV2 with TRBJ2-3; 9 nucleotides align to TRBD2. CDR1 and CDR2 (germline): SNHLY, FYNNEI. V was pared by 3 bases and J by 2 bases, with 12 bases of the junction left unmatched. CDR3 size: 18 residues. CDR3 protein: CASSDPFSSGEITDTQYF. CDR3 DNA sequence: TGTGCCAGCAGTGATCCCTTCTCTAGCGGGGAGATCACAGATACGCAGTATTTT.

The V gene is TRBV30, the J gene TRBJ2-5; perhaps TRBD2 as D (6 bases). The germline V gene encodes CDR1 GTSNPN and CDR2 SVGIG (reference sequence). The CDR3 has 14 amino acids. V was cut by 5 bases and J by 1 base, with 14 bases left in between. The CDR3 region has the DNA TGTGCCTGGGGGGCGGGAACGACCCAAGAGACCCAGTACTTC. This translates into CAWGAGTTQETQYF.

J is TRBJ1-6 and V is TRBV10-3; D is unresolved. The length of the CDR3 is 15 residues. Trimming took off 0 bases at V and 5 bases at J, with 8 bases between the two ends. The V gene's germline CDR1 is ENHRY and CDR2 SYGVKD. CDR3 in amino acids: CAISESMSNNSPLHF. DNA of the CDR3: TGTGCCATCAGTGAGTCGATGAGTAATAATTCACCCCTCCACTTT.

The chain couples TRBV10-2 to TRBJ2-5, with 9 positions matching TRBD2. Germline CDR1 is WSHSY and CDR2 is SAAADI. J was trimmed by 2 bases and V by 8 bases; bases with no gene match: 15. This CDR3 has 17 residues. CDR3 amino acids: CASGGGGSGRLQETQYF. DNA of the CDR3: TGCGCCAGCGGGGGAGGGGGGAGCGGGAGGCTACAAGAGACCCAGTACTTC.

V is TRBV11-2 and J is TRBJ2-7; D gene unclear. Germline V lookup: CDR1 SGHAT, CDR2 FQNNGV. CDR3 length equals 12 residues. The V end was cut by 4 bases, the J end by 4 bases, with 8 bases between. DNA of the CDR3: TGTGCCAGCAGCTCGGACCAATACGAGCAGTACTTC. This sequence encodes CASSSDQYEQYF.

The CDR3 DNA reads as TGTGCCAGCAGCCGAAAGTCTGGAAACACCATATATTTT. Translation: CASSRKSGNTIYF. This chain connects TRBV5-8 to TRBJ1-3; no clear D. The V and J ends lost 4 bases and 1 base respectively, with 6 bases between them. The CDR3 length is 13 residues. CDR1 SGHTS and CDR2 YDEGEE come from the germline V gene.

This clone showed up just once. The CDR3 spells CASSFGLVYVEQFF. CDR3 DNA: TGTGCCAGCAGCTTCGGACTAGTTTATGTTGAGCAGTTCTTC. The rearrangement uses TRBV11-2 and TRBJ2-1; 7 nucleotides align to TRBD2. CDR1 and CDR2 (germline): SGHAT, FQNNGV. This CDR3 is 14 amino acids long. With 3 bases clipped from V and 9 bases from J, the junction kept 8 bases outside the gene matches.

This CDR3 reads CASSVALSWGSGANVLTF. The DNA for the CDR3 is TGTGCCAGCAGCGTAGCTTTAAGTTGGGGATCTGGGGCCAACGTCCTGACTTTC. This sequence joins TRBV9 and TRBJ2-6; D is unresolved. This CDR3 contains 18 residues. V lost 0 bases to trimming and J lost 1 base, with 14 bases between them. Per the germline V gene, CDR1 is SGDLS and CDR2 is YYNGEE.

Only a few counts were recorded for this clone. The rearrangement joins TRBV28 to TRBJ2-1; maybe TRBD1 (5 bases). This CDR3 is 13 amino acids long. The germline V gene encodes CDR1 MDHEN and CDR2 SYDVKM. The V end lost 5 bases, the J end lost 7 bases, and 12 bases lay between the germline ends. CDR3 bases: TGTGCCAGCAGTCAGGCAGGGTCGAATGAGCAGTTCTTC. Its translation: CASSQAGSNEQFF.

V gene TRBV5-4 combines with J gene TRBJ1-1; D is unresolved. The V and J ends lost 4 bases and 4 bases respectively, with 17 bases between them. CDR1 is SGHNT and CDR2 is YYREEE in the germline V gene (reference sequence). The CDR3 length is 15 residues. Here the CDR3 DNA reads TGTGCCAGCAGCCGACCGGGTCTGGGTGGCACTGAAGCTTTCTTT. It is translated as CASSRPGLGGTEAFF.

The chain has TRBV15 and TRBJ1-6, with a possible D match to TRBD1 (5 bases). The CDR3 runs to 19 residues. CDR1 is LNHNV and CDR2 is YYDKDF in the germline V gene (reference sequence). V was trimmed by 0 bases and J by 0 bases, leaving 15 bases between them. Here the CDR3 DNA reads TGTGCCACCAGCAGAGATTTCGGGGCAGGCGCCTCCTATAATTCACCCCTCCACTTT. Protein sequence: CATSRDFGAGASYNSPLHF. The full variable domain, with the rest looked up from reference TRBV15 and TRBJ1-6, is DAMVIQNPRYQVTQFGKPVTLSCSQTLNHNVMYWYQQKSSQAPKLLFHYYDKDFNNEADTPDNFQSRRPNTSFCFLDIRSPGLGDTAMYLCATSRDFGAGASYNSPLHFGNGTRLTVT.

This clone has more than one count but fewer than ten. The CDR3 sequence: CASRGTEAFF. CDR3 coding DNA: TGTGCCAGCAGGGGAACTGAAGCTTTCTTT. V is TRBV6-5 and J is TRBJ1-1, with unresolved D. Trimming cost V 6 bases and J 5 bases, with 4 bases left between them. Germline V lookup: CDR1 MNHEY, CDR2 SVGAGI. This CDR3 is 10 amino acids long.

V usage is TRBV5-6 and J usage is TRBJ1-2; D gene unclear. Germline V CDR1 and CDR2: SGHDT, YYEEEE. The CDR3 has 17 residues. V shed 2 bases and J shed 4 bases, with 21 bases lying between them. CDR3 nucleotides: TGTGCCAGCAGCTTCTTTGTCCAGGACTCTATTACCTATGGCTACACCTTC. It yields the protein CASSFFVQDSITYGYTF. Drawing the rest from reference TRBV5-6 and TRBJ1-2, the complete variable domain is DAGVTQSPTHLIKTRGQQVTLRCSPKSGHDTVSWYQQALGQGPQFIFQYYEEEERQRGNFPDRFSGHQFPNYSSELNVNALLLGDSALYLCASSFFVQDSITYGYTFGSGTRLTVV.

The J gene is TRBJ1-1, the V gene TRBV7-9; D possibly corresponds to TRBD1 (6 bases). The CDR3 runs 13 residues. The V end lost 5 bases, the J end lost 1 base, and 8 bases lay between the germline ends. The V gene's germline CDR1 is SEHNR and CDR2 FQNEAQ (reference sequence). The CDR3 bases are TGTGCCAGCAGCAAACAGGGGAACACTGAAGCTTTCTTT. Residues: CASSKQGNTEAFF.

V usage is TRBV5-1 and J usage is TRBJ2-1; D is perhaps TRBD2 (5 bases). The CDR3 sequence is 14 residues long. CDR1 is SGHRS, CDR2 YFSETQ, per germline. V was pared by 0 bases and J by 9 bases, with 13 bases between. The DNA of the CDR3 is TGCGCCAGCAGCTTGGCATATGAGGGCGGTGAGCAGTTCTTC. Encoded protein: CASSLAYEGGEQFF.

This clone was seen more than once but under ten times. DNA of the CDR3: TGTGCCAGCAGACCCCTACTTCGGGTTGGCACTGAAGCTTTCTTT. Translated, it gives CASRPLLRVGTEAFF. The chain uses TRBV7-9 and TRBJ1-1; D not certain. CDR3 length: 15 amino acids. V shed 6 bases and J shed 4 bases, with 18 bases lying between them. Germline values: CDR1 SEHNR, CDR2 FQNEAQ (reference sequence).

The chain employs TRBV5-1 and TRBJ1-6; weak D call: TRBD1 (5 bases). Between the trimmed V and J ends, which lost 0 bases and 6 bases, there was a span of 10 bases. The CDR3 contains 15 residues. CDR1 is SGHRS and CDR2 is YFSETQ in the germline V gene. CDR3 residues: CASSLDGHSNSPLHF. The CDR3 DNA is TGCGCCAGCAGCTTGGATGGACATAGTAATTCACCCCTCCACTTT.

CDR3 amino acids: CASEQAGLGRNEQFF. CDR3 DNA sequence: TGTGCCAGCGAACAGGCGGGACTAGGACGCAATGAGCAGTTCTTC. The V gene is TRBV6-1, the J gene TRBJ2-1; TRBD2 matches at 8 bases. Germline assignment: CDR1 MNHNS and CDR2 SASEGT. There are 15 residues in the CDR3. Trimming took 8 bases from V and 6 from J; bases not matched to a gene: 12.

This chain uses TRBV7-3 with TRBJ2-2, with TRBD1 as a possible D gene (6 bases). Trimming cost V 5 bases and J 5 bases, with 15 bases left between them. The V gene's germline CDR1 is SGHTA and CDR2 FQGTGA. This CDR3 has 15 amino acids. As DNA, the CDR3 is TGTGCCAGCAGCCTCACAGGGCGTCTAACCGGGGAGCTGTTTTTT. It translates to CASSLTGRLTGELFF.

The CDR3 nucleotides read TGCGCCAGCACCCAGGGGCGCGAGCAGTACTTC. This translates into CASTQGREQYF. V usage is TRBV10-2 and J usage is TRBJ2-7, with a weak D call TRBD1 (6 bases). Germline CDR1 WSHSY, CDR2 SAAADI. The CDR3 loop spans 11 amino acids. V was clipped by 7 bases and J by 6 bases, with 10 bases between them.

The V gene is TRBV14, the J gene TRBJ1-2; D is unclear. Germline values: CDR1 SGHDN, CDR2 FVKESK. This CDR3 region has 14 residues. With 0 bases removed from V and 8 bases from J, the gap between germline ends came to 13 bases. CDR3 sequence: CASSQDAPTGGYTF. DNA for the CDR3: TGTGCCAGCAGCCAAGATGCCCCGACGGGGGGCTACACCTTC.

The chain recombines TRBV27 with TRBJ2-7; the D call may be TRBD1 or TRBD2 (6 bases each). This CDR3 region has 13 residues. Germline V gene data show CDR1 as MNHEY and CDR2 as SMNVEV (reference sequence). V lost 8 bases to trimming and J lost 7 bases, with 18 bases between them. CDR3 loop: CASGGPGATEQYF. Here the CDR3 DNA reads TGTGCCAGCGGCGGGCCGGGGGCAACGGAGCAGTACTTC.

In this sample, this clone turned up a few times. This chain connects TRBV15 to TRBJ1-1, with TRBD1 identical over 8 bases. V was pared by 0 bases and J by 0 bases, with 9 bases of the junction left unmatched. This CDR3 region has 18 residues. Germline V gene lookup returns CDR1 LNHNV and CDR2 YYDKDF (reference sequence). The DNA for the CDR3 is TGTGCCACCAGCAGAGATCGGGACAGGTCGCAAGTGAACACTGAAGCTTTCTTT. The encoded protein is CATSRDRDRSQVNTEAFF.

The chain links TRBV2 to TRBJ2-2; maybe TRBD1 (6 bases). The CDR3 has 15 residues. The V end lost 7 bases, the J end lost 1 base, and 13 bases lay between the germline ends. The germline V gene encodes CDR1 SNHLY and CDR2 FYNNEI. CDR3 residues: CASMEQGLNTGELFF. DNA for the CDR3: TGTGCCAGCATGGAACAGGGCTTGAACACCGGGGAGCTGTTTTTT.

This clone came up a few times. CDR3 bases: TGTGCCAGCAGCTCCCGAAGGGACTCCAGCTCCTACAATGAGCAGTTCTTC. This encodes CASSSRRDSSSYNEQFF. The chain links TRBV9 to TRBJ2-1; TRBD2 might be the D (6 bases). Looked up from germline, CDR1 is SGDLS and CDR2 is YYNGEE. The ends were cut back, 4 bases at V and 0 bases at J, with 17 bases in the middle. The CDR3 extends over 17 amino acids.